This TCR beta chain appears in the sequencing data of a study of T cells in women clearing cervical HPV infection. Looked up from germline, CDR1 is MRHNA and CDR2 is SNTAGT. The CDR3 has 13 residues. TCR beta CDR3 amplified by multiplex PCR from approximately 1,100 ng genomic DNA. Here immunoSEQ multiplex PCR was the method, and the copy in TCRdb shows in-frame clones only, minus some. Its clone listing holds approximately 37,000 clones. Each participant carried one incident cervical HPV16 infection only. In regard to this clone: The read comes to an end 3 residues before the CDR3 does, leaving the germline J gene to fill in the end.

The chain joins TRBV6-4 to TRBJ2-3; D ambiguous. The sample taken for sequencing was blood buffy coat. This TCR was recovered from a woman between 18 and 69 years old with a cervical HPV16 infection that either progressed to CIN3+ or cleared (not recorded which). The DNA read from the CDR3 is TGTGCCAGCAGTAAACAGCCTAAAGAGACG. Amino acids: CASSKQPKET. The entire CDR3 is CASSKQPKETQYF.